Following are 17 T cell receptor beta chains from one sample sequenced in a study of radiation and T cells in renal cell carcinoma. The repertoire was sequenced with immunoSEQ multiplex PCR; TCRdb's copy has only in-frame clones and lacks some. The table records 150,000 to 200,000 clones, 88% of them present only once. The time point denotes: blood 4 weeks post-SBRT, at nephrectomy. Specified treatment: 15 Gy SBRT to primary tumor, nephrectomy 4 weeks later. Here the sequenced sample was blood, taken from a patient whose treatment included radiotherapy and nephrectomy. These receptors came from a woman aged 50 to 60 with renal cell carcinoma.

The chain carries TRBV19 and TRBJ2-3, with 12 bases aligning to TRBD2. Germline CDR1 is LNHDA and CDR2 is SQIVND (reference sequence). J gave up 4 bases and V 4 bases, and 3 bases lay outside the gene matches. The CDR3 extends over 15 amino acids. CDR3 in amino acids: CASSTSGGVPDTQYF. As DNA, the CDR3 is TGTGCCAGTAGTACTAGCGGGGGGGTACCAGATACGCAGTATTTT. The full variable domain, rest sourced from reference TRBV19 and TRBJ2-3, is DGGITQSPKYLFRKEGQNVTLSCEQNLNHDAMYWYRQDPGQGLRLIYYSQIVNDFQKGDIAEGYSVSREKKESFPLTVTSAQKNPTAFYLCASSTSGGVPDTQYFGPGTRLTVL.

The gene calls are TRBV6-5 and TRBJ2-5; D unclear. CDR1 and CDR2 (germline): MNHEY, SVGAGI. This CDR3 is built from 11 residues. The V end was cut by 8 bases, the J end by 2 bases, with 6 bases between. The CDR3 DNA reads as TGTGCCAGCTGGGAACAAGAGACCCAGTACTTC. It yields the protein CASWEQETQYF.

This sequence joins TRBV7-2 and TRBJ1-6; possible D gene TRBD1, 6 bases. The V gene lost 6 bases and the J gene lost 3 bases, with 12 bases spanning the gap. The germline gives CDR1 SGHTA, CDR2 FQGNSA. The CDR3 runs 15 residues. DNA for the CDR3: TGTGCCAGCAGATTACAGGGAGGCTATAATTCACCCCTCCACTTT. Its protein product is CASRLQGGYNSPLHF.

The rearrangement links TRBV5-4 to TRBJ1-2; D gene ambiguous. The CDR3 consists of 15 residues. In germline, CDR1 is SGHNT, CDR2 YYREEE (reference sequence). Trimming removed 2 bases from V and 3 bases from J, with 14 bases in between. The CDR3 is CASSLPPIGDYGYTF. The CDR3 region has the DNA TGTGCCAGCAGCTTACCCCCGATCGGCGACTATGGCTACACCTTC.

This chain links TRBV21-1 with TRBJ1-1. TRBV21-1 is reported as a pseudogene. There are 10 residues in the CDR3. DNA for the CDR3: TGTGCCAGCAGCAAAGCTGGCCCACTTTTT. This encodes CASSKAGPLF.

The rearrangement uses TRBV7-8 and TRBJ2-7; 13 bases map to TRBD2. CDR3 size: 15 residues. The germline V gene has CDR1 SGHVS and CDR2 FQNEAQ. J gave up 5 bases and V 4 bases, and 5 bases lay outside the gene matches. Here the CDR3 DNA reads TGTGCCAGCAGCTCGATCGGACTAGCGGGGGACGAGCAGTACTTC. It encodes CASSSIGLAGDEQYF.

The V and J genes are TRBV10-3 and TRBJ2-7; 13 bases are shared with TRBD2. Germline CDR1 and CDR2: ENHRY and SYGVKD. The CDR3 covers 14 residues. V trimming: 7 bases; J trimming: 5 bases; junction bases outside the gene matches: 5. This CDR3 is CAITSGLAGDEQYF. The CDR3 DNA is TGTGCCATCACCTCCGGACTAGCGGGGGACGAGCAGTACTTC.

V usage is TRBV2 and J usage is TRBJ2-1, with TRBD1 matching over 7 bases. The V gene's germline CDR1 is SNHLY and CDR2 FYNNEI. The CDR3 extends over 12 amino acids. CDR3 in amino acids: CADWDSQDEQFF. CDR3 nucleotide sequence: TGTGCGGACTGGGACAGCCAAGATGAGCAGTTCTTC.

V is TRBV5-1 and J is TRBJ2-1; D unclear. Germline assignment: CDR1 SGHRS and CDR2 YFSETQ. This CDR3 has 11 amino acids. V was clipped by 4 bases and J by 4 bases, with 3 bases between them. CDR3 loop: CASSLYNEQFF. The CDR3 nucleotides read TGCGCCAGCAGCCTGTACAATGAGCAGTTCTTC.

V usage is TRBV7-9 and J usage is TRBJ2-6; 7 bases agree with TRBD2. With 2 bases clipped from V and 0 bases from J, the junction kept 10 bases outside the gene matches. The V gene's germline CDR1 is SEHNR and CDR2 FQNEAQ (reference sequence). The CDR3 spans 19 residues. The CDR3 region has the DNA TGTGCCAGCAGCTTACGGCGTGGGCGGGAGCTCTCTGGGGCCAACGTCCTGACTTTC. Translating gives CASSLRRGRELSGANVLTF.

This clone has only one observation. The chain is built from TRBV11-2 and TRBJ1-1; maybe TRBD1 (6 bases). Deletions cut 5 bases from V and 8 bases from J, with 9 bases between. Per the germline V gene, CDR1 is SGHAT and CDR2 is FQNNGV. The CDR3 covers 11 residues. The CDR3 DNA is TGTGCCAGCAGCCAAGGACAGGAAGCTTTCTTT. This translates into CASSQGQEAFF.

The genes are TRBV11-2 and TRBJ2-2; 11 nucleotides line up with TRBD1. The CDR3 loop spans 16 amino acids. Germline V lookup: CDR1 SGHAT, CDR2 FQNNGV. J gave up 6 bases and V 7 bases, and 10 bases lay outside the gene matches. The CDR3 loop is CASTPGTGGSSGELFF. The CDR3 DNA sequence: TGTGCCAGCACCCCCGGGACAGGGGGGTCTTCCGGGGAGCTGTTTTTT.

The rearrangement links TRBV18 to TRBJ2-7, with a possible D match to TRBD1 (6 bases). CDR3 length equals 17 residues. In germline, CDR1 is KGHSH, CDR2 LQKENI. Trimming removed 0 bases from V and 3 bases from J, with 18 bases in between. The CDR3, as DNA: TGTGCCAGCTCACCACCTCCACAGGGCACAAAGTACTACGAGCAGTACTTC. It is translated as CASSPPPQGTKYYEQYF.

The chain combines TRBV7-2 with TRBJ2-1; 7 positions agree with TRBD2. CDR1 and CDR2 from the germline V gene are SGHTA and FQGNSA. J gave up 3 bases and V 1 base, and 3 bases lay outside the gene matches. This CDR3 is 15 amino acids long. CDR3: CASSLEAGLYNEQFF. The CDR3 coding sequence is TGTGCCAGCAGCTTAGAAGCGGGACTCTACAATGAGCAGTTCTTC.

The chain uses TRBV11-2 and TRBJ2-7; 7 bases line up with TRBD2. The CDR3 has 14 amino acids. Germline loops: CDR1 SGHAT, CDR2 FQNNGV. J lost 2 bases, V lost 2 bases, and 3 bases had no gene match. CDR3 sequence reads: CASSLREGPYEQYF. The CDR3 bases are TGTGCCAGCAGCTTAAGGGAGGGCCCCTACGAGCAGTACTTC.

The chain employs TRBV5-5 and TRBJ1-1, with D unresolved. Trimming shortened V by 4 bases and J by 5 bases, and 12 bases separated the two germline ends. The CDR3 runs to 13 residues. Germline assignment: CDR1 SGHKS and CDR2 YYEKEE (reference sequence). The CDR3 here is CASSQIIATEAFF. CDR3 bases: TGTGCCAGCAGCCAGATTATAGCGACTGAAGCTTTCTTT.

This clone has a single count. The CDR3 here is CASSELNRRGGPYEQYF. DNA of the CDR3: TGTGCCAGCAGTGAATTGAATAGGCGGGGGGGTCCCTACGAGCAGTACTTC. The genes are TRBV6-1 and TRBJ2-7, with 9 bases identical to TRBD2. CDR3 length: 17 amino acids. Germline loops: CDR1 MNHNS, CDR2 SASEGT. V lost 2 bases and J lost 2; bases outside the gene matches: 10.